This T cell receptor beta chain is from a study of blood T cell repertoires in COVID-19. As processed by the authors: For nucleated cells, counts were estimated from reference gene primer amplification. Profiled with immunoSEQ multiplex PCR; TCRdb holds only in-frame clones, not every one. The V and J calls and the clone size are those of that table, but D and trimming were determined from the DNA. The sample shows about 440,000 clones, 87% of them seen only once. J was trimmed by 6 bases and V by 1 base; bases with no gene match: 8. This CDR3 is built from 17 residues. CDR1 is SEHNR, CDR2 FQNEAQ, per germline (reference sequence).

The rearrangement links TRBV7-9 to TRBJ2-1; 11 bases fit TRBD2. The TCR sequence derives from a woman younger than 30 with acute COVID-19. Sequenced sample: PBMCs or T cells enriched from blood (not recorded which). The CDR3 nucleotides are TGTGCCAGCAGCTTAGTACTTAGCGGGGGGGCCCCCAATGAGCAGTTCTTC. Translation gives CASSLVLSGGAPNEQFF.